Presented here are 8 T cell receptor beta chains from one specimen sequenced in a study of T cells in Graves' hyperthyroidism and ophthalmopathy. Authors of the study amplified TCR beta CDR3 regions from RNA transcripts. HTBI primers were employed in a first-round RT-PCR of the TCR CDR3. TCRdb reanalysed the multiplex PCR reads using MiXCR and keeps one entry per CDR3 protein. The sample lists approximately 49,000 distinct CDR3 sequences; roughly half were seen once. Sequenced input: peripheral blood or thyroid tissue (not recorded which). The source of these receptors is a man between 18 and 29 years old with Graves' hyperthyroidism.

Remarks on this clonotype: The junction shows a germline mismatch at one end, possibly a read error. The chain is built from TRBV10-3 and TRBJ2-5, with TRBD2 matching over 12 bases. In germline, CDR1 is ENHRY, CDR2 SYGVKD. This CDR3 has 17 residues. CDR3 protein: CASSYSPSGGAGETQYF. The CDR3 DNA follows: TGTGCCAGCAGTTACTCTCCTAGCGGGGGGGCGGGAGAGACCCAGTACTTC.

In this sample, this clonotype turned up many times. This chain links TRBV10-3 with TRBJ1-5; D gene ambiguous. The germline V gene encodes CDR1 ENHRY and CDR2 SYGVKD. V lost 4 bases to trimming and J lost 1 base, with 5 bases between them. This CDR3 has 13 residues. CDR3 protein: CAISAKSNQPQHF. The CDR3 region has the DNA TGTGCCATCAGTGCGAAGAGCAATCAGCCCCAGCATTTT.

DNA for the CDR3: TGCAGTGCCTTGAATGAGGGGGCGGGAGGCTACACCTTC. Protein product: CSALNEGAGGYTF. The chain couples TRBV20-1 to TRBJ1-2; 7 bases agree with TRBD1. Per germline, CDR1 DFQATT and CDR2 SNEGSKA (reference sequence). J gave up 8 bases and V 6 bases, and 12 bases lay outside the gene matches. The CDR3 is made up of 13 amino acids.

This clonotype was seen a few times. The junction differs from germline at one of its ends, possibly a read error. The V call is TRBV20-1, the J call TRBJ1-3, with a weak D call TRBD1 (5 bases). CDR3 length: 13 residues. The germline gives CDR1 DFQATT, CDR2 SNEGSKA (reference sequence). In nucleotides, the CDR3 is TGCGGTGTCCCAGGGTTCTCTGGAGACACCATATGTTTT. Amino acids: CGVPGFSGDTICF.

The J gene is TRBJ1-2, the V gene TRBV15; D uncertain. Per the germline V gene, CDR1 is LNHNV and CDR2 is YYDKDF (reference sequence). This CDR3 has 12 residues. Trimming pared 0 bases from V and 5 bases from J, leaving 4 bases between. CDR3 DNA sequence: TGTGCCACCAGCAGAGACGGGTATGGCTACACCTTC. Protein: CATSRDGYGYTF.

J is TRBJ2-7 and V is TRBV2, with D maybe TRBD2 (6 bases). V lost 8 bases to trimming and J lost 0 bases, with 14 bases between them. The CDR3 consists of 14 residues. Per germline, CDR1 SNHLY and CDR2 FYNNEI. Here the CDR3 reads CASGTDYGSYEQYF. The DNA of the CDR3 is TGTGCCAGCGGGACGGACTATGGCTCCTACGAGCAGTACTTC.

V and J are TRBV7-9 and TRBJ1-2; D is uncertain. The germline CDR1 and CDR2 sequences are SEHNR and FQNEAQ (reference sequence). This CDR3 has 16 residues. The V end was cut by 0 bases, the J end by 4 bases, with 15 bases between. CDR3 coding DNA: TGTGCCAGCAGCTTAGCGATAGGGTTGGAACCCTATGGCTACACCTTC. As protein: CASSLAIGLEPYGYTF.

Of note for this clonotype: The CDR3 does not close with the conserved phenylalanine or tryptophan, likely indicating a read error. Because the CDR3's place on the DNA is in doubt, the DNA is left out and the CDR3 is given as listed by TCRdb. This chain joins TRBV28 and TRBJ2-5. Both ends counted, the CDR3 spans 14 residues. Germline CDR1 reads MDHEN; CDR2 reads SYDVKM. The CDR3: CASSTNGGQETQHS.